The clone carrying this T cell receptor beta chain was counted at least ten times. TCRdb re-called the RT-PCR reads with MiXCR, one entry per CDR3 protein. Here the sample spans about 570,000 distinct CDR3 sequences, about 11% being singletons. The source of the sample is a study of response to subunit inactivated influenza vaccine. Germline CDR1 reads SGHKS; CDR2 reads YYEKEE (reference sequence). CDR3 length: 14 amino acids. The ends lost 0 bases at V and 5 bases at J; junction bases unmatched: 2. These data were likewise used in another study, on T cells expressing NK-cell markers. This second study notes: With UMIs, 5'RACE template switching was used to make TCR beta cDNA. CD3+CD56+NKG2C+, CD3+CD56+NKG2C- and CD3+CD56-NKG2C+ T cells, once sorted, supplied the TCR beta repertoires. Eight donors were sequenced, seven testing HCMV-seropositive and one testing seronegative. NKG2C+ dominant clonotype frequencies in a handful of donors were 1.0-7.0% of CD8+ T cells.

The gene calls are TRBV5-5 and TRBJ1-1, with TRBD1 matching 9 bases. Specimen: PBMCs from blood, collected on the day of vaccination. The clonotype was recovered from a man aged 50 or older who received an inactivated influenza vaccine. The DNA for the CDR3 is TGTGCCAGCAGCTTGGCGGACAGGGGTACTGAAGCTTTCTTT. Protein product: CASSLADRGTEAFF.